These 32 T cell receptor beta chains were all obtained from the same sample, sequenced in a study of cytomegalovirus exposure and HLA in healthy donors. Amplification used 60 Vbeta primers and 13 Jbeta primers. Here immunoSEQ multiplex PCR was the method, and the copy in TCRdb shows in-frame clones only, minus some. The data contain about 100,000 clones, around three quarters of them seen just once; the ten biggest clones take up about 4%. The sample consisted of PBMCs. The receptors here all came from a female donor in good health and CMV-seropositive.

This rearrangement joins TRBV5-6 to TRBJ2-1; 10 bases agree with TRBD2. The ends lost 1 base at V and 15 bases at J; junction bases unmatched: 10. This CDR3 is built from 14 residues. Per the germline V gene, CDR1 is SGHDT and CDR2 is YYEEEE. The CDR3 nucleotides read TGTGCCAGCAGCTTGCTAGCGGGAGTCCCCCAGGGGTTCTTC. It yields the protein CASSLLAGVPQGFF.

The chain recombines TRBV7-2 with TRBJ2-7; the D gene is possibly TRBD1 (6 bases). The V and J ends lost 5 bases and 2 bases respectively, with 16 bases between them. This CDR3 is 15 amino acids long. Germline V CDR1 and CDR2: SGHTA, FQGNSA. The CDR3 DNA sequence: TGTGCCAGCAGCCCCTCGCGGACAGCCACCTACGAGCAGTACTTC. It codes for CASSPSRTATYEQYF. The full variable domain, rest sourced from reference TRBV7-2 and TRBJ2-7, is GAGVSQSPSNKVTEKGKDVELRCDPISGHTALYWYRQSLGQGLEFLIYFQGNSAPDKSGLPSDRFSAERTGGSVSTLTIQRTQQEDSAVYLCASSPSRTATYEQYFGPGTRLTVT.

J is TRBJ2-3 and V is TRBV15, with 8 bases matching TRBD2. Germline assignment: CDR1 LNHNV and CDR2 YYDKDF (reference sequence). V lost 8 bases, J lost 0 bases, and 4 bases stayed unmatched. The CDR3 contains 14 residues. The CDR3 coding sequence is TGTGCCACCCTTCGGGGGGGTAGCACAGATACGCAGTATTTT. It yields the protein CATLRGGSTDTQYF.

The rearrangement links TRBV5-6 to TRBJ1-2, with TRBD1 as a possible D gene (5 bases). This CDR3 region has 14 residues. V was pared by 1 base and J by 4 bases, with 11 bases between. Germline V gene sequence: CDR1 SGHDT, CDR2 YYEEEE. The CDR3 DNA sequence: TGTGCCAGCAGCTTGCGGGCGGGACCCTATGGCTACACCTTC. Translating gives CASSLRAGPYGYTF.

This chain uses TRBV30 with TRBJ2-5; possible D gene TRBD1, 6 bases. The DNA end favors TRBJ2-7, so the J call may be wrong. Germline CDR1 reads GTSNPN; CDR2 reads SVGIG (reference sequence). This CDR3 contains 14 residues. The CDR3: CAFTPSDRFYEQYF. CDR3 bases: TGTGCCTTCACACCCTCTGACAGGTTCTACGAGCAGTACTTC.

CDR3: CSAVPYTF. The CDR3 DNA sequence: TGCAGTGCCGTCCCCTACACCTTC. The J gene is TRBJ1-2, the V gene TRBV20-1, with D hard to call. In germline, CDR1 is DFQATT, CDR2 SNEGSKA (reference sequence). The CDR3 extends over 8 amino acids. Trimming left V 6 bases short and J 10 bases short, with 6 bases between.

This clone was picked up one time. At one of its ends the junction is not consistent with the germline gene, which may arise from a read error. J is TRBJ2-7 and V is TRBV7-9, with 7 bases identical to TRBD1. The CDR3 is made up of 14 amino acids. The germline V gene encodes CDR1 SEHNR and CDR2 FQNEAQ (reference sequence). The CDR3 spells CSSSHIRQGYEQYF. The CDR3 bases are TGTTCCAGCAGCCATATAAGACAGGGCTACGAGCAGTACTTC.

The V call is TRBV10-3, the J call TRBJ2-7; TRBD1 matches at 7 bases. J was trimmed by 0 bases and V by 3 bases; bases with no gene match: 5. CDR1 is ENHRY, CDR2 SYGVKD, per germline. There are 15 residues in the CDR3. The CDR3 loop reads CAISEKQGPSYEQYF. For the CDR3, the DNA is TGTGCCATCAGTGAAAAACAGGGGCCCTCCTACGAGCAGTACTTC.

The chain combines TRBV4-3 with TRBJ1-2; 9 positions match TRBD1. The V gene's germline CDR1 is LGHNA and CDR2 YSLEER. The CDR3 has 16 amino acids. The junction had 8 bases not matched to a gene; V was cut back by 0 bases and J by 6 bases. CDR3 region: CASSQDRAGTGNGYTF. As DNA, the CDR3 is TGCGCCAGCAGCCAAGACCGAGCCGGGACAGGGAATGGCTACACCTTC.

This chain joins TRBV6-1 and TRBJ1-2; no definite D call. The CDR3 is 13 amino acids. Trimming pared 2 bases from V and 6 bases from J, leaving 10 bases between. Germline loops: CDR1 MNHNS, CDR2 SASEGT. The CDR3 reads CASSEWARDGYTF. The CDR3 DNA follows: TGTGCCAGCAGTGAATGGGCGCGGGATGGCTACACCTTC.

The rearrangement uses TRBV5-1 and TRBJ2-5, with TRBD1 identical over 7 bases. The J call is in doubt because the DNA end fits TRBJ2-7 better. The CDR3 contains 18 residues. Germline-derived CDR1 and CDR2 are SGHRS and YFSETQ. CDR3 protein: CASSLVPGGPPLSYEQYF. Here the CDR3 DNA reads TGCGCCAGCAGCTTGGTTCCAGGGGGTCCCCCCCTCTCCTACGAGCAGTACTTC.

The CDR3 nucleotides are TGTGCCAGCAGCCGACAGGGAAACTACGAGCAGTACTTC. It yields the protein CASSRQGNYEQYF. The chain combines TRBV5-6 with TRBJ2-7, with TRBD1 identical over 7 bases. Unmatched junction bases numbered 4, after V lost 4 bases and J lost 3 bases. This CDR3 region has 13 residues. CDR1 and CDR2 (germline): SGHDT, YYEEEE. The whole variable domain, filled in from reference TRBV5-6 and TRBJ2-7, reads DAGVTQSPTHLIKTRGQQVTLRCSPKSGHDTVSWYQQALGQGPQFIFQYYEEEERQRGNFPDRFSGHQFPNYSSELNVNALLLGDSALYLCASSRQGNYEQYFGPGTRLTVT.

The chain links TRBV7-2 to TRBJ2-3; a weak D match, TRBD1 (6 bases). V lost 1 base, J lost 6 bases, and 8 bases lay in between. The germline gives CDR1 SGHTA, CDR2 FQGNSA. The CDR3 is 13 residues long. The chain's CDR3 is CASSLDQGDTQYF. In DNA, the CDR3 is TGTGCCAGCAGCTTAGACCAGGGGGATACGCAGTATTTT.

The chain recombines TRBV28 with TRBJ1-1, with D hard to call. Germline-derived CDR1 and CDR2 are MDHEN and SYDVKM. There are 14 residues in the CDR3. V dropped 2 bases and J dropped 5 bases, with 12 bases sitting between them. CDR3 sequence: CASSLDSPETEAFF. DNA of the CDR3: TGTGCCAGCAGTTTAGACTCCCCGGAAACTGAAGCTTTCTTT.

Written as DNA, the CDR3 is TGTGCCTGGAGTTTTAAAGAGACCCAGTACTTC. Amino acid sequence: CAWSFKETQYF. The chain carries TRBV30 and TRBJ2-5; D gene unclear. The germline V gene encodes CDR1 GTSNPN and CDR2 SVGIG (reference sequence). This CDR3 has 11 amino acids. Trimming pared 2 bases from V and 3 bases from J, leaving 4 bases between.

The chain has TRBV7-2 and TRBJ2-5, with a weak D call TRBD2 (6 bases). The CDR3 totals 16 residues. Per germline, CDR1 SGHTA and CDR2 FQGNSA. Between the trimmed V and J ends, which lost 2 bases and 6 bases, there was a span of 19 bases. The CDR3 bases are TGTGCCAGCAGCTTACGATTTTCGGGACTCGACAAGACCCAGTACTTC. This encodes CASSLRFSGLDKTQYF.

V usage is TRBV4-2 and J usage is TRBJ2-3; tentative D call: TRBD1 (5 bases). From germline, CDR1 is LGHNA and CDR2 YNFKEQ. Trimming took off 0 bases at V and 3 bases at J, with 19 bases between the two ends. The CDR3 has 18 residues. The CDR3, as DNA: TGTGCCAGCAGCCAAGATCCAAGGAGACAGATACTGACAGATACGCAGTATTTT. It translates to CASSQDPRRQILTDTQYF.

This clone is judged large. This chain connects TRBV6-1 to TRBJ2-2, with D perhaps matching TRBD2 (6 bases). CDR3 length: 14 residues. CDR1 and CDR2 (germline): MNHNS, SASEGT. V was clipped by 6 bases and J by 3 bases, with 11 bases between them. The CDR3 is CASRRDGDTGELFF. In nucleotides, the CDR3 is TGTGCCAGCAGGCGGGACGGAGACACCGGGGAGCTGTTTTTT.

The CDR3 reads CASSLGGYENIQYF. CDR3 bases: TGCGCCAGCAGCTTAGGGGGTTACGAAAACATTCAGTACTTC. V gene TRBV5-1 combines with J gene TRBJ2-4, with a possible D match to TRBD1 (6 bases). The CDR3 has 14 amino acids. Looked up from germline, CDR1 is SGHRS and CDR2 is YFSETQ. Trimming took off 2 bases at V and 5 bases at J, with 11 bases between the two ends.

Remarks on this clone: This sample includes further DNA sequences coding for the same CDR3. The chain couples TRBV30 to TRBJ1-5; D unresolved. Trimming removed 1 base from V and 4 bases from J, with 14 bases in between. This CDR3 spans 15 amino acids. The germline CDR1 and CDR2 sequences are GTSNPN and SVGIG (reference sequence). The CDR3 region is CAWSGKVTLNQPQHF. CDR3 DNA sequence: TGTGCCTGGAGTGGTAAAGTGACACTTAATCAGCCCCAGCATTTT.

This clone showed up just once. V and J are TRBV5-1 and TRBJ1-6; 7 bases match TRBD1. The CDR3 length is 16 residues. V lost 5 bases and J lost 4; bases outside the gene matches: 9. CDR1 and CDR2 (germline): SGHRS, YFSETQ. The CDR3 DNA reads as TGCGCCAGCAGTTTTAGCCGGGACAGTTATAATTCACCCCTCCACTTT. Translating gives CASSFSRDSYNSPLHF.

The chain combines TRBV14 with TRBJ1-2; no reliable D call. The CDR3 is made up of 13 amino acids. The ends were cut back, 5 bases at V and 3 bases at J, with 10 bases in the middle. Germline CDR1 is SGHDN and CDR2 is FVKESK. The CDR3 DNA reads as TGTGCCAGCAGCTTTCAGAGGTACTATGGCTACACCTTC. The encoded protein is CASSFQRYYGYTF.

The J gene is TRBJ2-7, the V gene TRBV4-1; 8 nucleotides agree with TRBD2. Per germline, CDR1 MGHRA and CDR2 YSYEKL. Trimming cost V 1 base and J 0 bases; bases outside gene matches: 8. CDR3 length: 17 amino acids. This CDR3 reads CASSQGRLGTSSYEQYF. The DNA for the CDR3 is TGCGCCAGCAGCCAAGGTCGCCTTGGGACTAGCTCCTACGAGCAGTACTTC.

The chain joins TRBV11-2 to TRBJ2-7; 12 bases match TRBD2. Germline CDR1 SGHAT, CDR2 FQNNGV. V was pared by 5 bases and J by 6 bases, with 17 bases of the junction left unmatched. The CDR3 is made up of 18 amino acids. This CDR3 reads CASSLNRATSGRWGEQYF. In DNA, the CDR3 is TGTGCCAGCAGCCTAAACCGGGCAACTAGCGGGAGGTGGGGCGAGCAGTACTTC.

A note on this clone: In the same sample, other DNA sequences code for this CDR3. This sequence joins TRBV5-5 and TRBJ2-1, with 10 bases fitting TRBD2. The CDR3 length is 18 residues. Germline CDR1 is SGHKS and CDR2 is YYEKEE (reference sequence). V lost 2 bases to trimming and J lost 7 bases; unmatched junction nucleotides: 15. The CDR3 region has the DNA TGTGCCAGCAGCTTCCGGACCAGCGGGAGGGCAACTCTGAATGAGCAGTTCTTC. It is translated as CASSFRTSGRATLNEQFF.

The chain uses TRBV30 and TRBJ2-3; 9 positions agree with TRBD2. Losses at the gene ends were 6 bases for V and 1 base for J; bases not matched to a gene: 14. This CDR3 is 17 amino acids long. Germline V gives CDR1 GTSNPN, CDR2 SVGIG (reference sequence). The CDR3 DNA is TGTGCCTGCGGACGTAGCGGGAGATGGGCCGGCACAGATACGCAGTATTTT. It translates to CACGRSGRWAGTDTQYF.

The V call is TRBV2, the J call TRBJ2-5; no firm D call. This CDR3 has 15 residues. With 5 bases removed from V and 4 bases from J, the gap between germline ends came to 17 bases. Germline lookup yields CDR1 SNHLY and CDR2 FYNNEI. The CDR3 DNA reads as TGTGCCAGCAGTCGAAGACCACAGAATTTAGAGACCCAGTACTTC. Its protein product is CASSRRPQNLETQYF.

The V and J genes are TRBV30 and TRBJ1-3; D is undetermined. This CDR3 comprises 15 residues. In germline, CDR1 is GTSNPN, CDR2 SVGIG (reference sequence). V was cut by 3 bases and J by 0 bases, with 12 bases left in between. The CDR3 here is CAWRSGGFSGNTIYF. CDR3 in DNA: TGTGCCTGGAGATCGGGTGGTTTCTCTGGAAACACCATATATTTT.

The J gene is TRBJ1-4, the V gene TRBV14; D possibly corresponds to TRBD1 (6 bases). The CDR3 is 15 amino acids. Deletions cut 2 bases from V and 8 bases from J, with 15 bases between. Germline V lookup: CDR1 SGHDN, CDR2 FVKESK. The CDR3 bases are TGTGCCAGCAGCCAATTACAGGGATTTAGCGAAAAACTGTTTTTT. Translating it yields CASSQLQGFSEKLFF.

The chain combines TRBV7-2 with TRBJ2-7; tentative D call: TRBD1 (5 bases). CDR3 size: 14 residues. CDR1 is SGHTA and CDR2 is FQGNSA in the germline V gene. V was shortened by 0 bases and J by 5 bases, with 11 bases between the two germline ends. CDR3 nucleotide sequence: TGTGCCAGCAGCTTAGCGCGTTTAGGGGACGAGCAGTACTTC. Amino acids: CASSLARLGDEQYF.

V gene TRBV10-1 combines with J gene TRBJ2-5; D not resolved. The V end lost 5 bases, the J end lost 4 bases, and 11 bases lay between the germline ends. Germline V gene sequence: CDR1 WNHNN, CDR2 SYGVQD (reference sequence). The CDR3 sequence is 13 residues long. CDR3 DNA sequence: TGCGCCAGCAGTAAATCACAGCTAGAGACCCAGTACTTC. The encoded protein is CASSKSQLETQYF.

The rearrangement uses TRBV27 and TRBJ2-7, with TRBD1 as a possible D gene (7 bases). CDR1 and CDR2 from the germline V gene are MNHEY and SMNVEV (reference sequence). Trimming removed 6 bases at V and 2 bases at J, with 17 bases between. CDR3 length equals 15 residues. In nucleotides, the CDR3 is TGTGCCAGCAGGACTAGGGGGGACAGAGCCTACGAGCAGTACTTC. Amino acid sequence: CASRTRGDRAYEQYF.